These 12 T cell receptor beta chains were sequenced from one sample in a study of a mutant IDH1 vaccine in newly diagnosed glioma. These TCRs' antigens remain unknown. TCRdb's copy holds only in-frame clones and misses some; the assay was immunoSEQ multiplex PCR. This sample yields 60,000 to 100,000 clones, of which about 85% are seen a single time; 0.6% to 0.95% belongs to the top ten. As to time point: week 23, last vaccination. Alongside topical imiquimod, each dose of vaccine comprised 300 ug of mutant IDH1 20-mer peptide. The material sequenced was PBMCs, taken from a glioma patient whose treatment included an IDH1 peptide vaccine. The receptors stem from a woman in her forties or fifties with glioma.

This chain joins TRBV7-9 and TRBJ2-1; 9 bases fit TRBD2. V lost 5 bases and J lost 6; bases outside the gene matches: 5. Germline V gene sequence: CDR1 SEHNR, CDR2 FQNEAQ (reference sequence). This CDR3 comprises 14 residues. The DNA of the CDR3 is TGTGCCAGCAGCAGAGGGCGGGAGGGCAATGAGCAGTTCTTC. This sequence encodes CASSRGREGNEQFF.

This clone came up a few times. This chain links TRBV27 with TRBJ1-1; 7 bases map to TRBD1. Trimming removed 5 bases from V and 1 base from J; junction bases left unmatched: 7. The germline V gene encodes CDR1 MNHEY and CDR2 SMNVEV (reference sequence). The CDR3 totals 15 residues. The CDR3 reads CASSPRTGKNTEAFF. The CDR3 bases are TGTGCCAGCAGTCCGAGGACAGGCAAGAACACTGAAGCTTTCTTT.

V usage is TRBV7-9 and J usage is TRBJ1-2; 7 nucleotides match TRBD1. The V gene end was trimmed by 5 bases and the J gene end by 3 bases; junction bases not matched to a gene: 3. From germline, CDR1 is SEHNR and CDR2 FQNEAQ (reference sequence). The CDR3 sequence is 13 residues long. CDR3 region: CASSLGTDYGYTF. CDR3 bases: TGTGCCAGCAGCCTAGGGACAGACTATGGCTACACCTTC.

The CDR3 DNA is TGCGCCAGCAGCACGCAGGGCTCCTACGAGCAGTACTTC. Amino acids: CASSTQGSYEQYF. The chain carries TRBV5-1 and TRBJ2-7; D perhaps matches TRBD1 (5 bases). This CDR3 is built from 13 residues. CDR1 SGHRS and CDR2 YFSETQ come from the germline V gene. The V gene lost 4 bases and the J gene lost 0 bases, with 8 bases spanning the gap.

The rearrangement joins TRBV11-2 to TRBJ1-4; D ambiguous. Germline V gives CDR1 SGHAT, CDR2 FQNNGV. This CDR3 comprises 17 residues. Deletions cut 5 bases from V and 7 bases from J, with 23 bases between. As DNA, the CDR3 is TGTGCCAGCAGCCAGACTCTGTCGGCAGTTCAAAGTGAAAAACTGTTTTTT. Protein sequence: CASSQTLSAVQSEKLFF.

The chain uses TRBV28 and TRBJ1-1, with a weak D call TRBD1 (5 bases). In germline, CDR1 is MDHEN, CDR2 SYDVKM. The CDR3 has 15 residues. V was clipped by 3 bases and J by 3 bases, with 14 bases between them. The CDR3 loop is CASSFRGRGDTEAFF. The CDR3 DNA is TGTGCCAGCAGTTTTAGAGGCCGGGGGGACACTGAAGCTTTCTTT.

The V call is TRBV12-5, the J call TRBJ2-3, with no clear D. The V and J ends lost 5 bases and 0 bases respectively, with 12 bases between them. Per the germline V gene, CDR1 is LGHNT and CDR2 is FRNRAP. CDR3 length: 15 residues. DNA for the CDR3: TGTGCTAGTGGTCGAGCCTTAACTAGCACAGATACGCAGTATTTT. Translated, it gives CASGRALTSTDTQYF.

This chain uses TRBV10-2 with TRBJ2-5; weak D call: TRBD1 (6 bases). This CDR3 region has 13 residues. Germline V gene data show CDR1 as WSHSY and CDR2 as SAAADI. Trimming removed 9 bases from V and 1 base from J, with 12 bases in between. The CDR3 coding sequence is TGCGCCAGTTCCAGGGGCTTCCAAGAGACCCAGTACTTC. Its translation is CASSRGFQETQYF.

The chain has TRBV5-1 and TRBJ2-5, with D hard to call. CDR1 and CDR2 from the germline V gene are SGHRS and YFSETQ. The CDR3 is made up of 12 amino acids. V was trimmed by 2 bases and J by 0 bases, leaving 2 bases between them. CDR3 in DNA: TGCGCCAGCAGCTTCGACCAAGAGACCCAGTACTTC. It yields the protein CASSFDQETQYF. The entire variable domain, with the rest obtained from reference TRBV5-1 and TRBJ2-5, is as follows: KAGVTQTPRYLIKTRGQQVTLSCSPISGHRSVSWYQQTPGQGLQFLFEYFSETQRNKGNFPGRFSGRQFSNSRSEMNVSTLELGDSALYLCASSFDQETQYFGPGTRLLVL.

The V and J genes are TRBV7-9 and TRBJ2-7, with 7 bases lining up with TRBD2. J was trimmed by 1 base and V by 0 bases; bases with no gene match: 6. The germline V gene encodes CDR1 SEHNR and CDR2 FQNEAQ (reference sequence). The CDR3 is 16 amino acids. In DNA form, the CDR3 reads TGTGCCAGCAGCTTAGCCTCGGGGGGTATGTCCTACGAGCAGTACTTC. Its protein product is CASSLASGGMSYEQYF.

V gene TRBV28 combines with J gene TRBJ1-1, with 7 nucleotides matching TRBD1. Germline V gene data show CDR1 as MDHEN and CDR2 as SYDVKM. The CDR3 is made up of 14 amino acids. After removal of 4 bases from V and 11 bases from J, the junction contained 13 bases not matched to a gene. CDR3 loop: CASSSGTEYLRAFF. The CDR3 nucleotides read TGTGCCAGCAGTTCCGGGACAGAATACCTGAGGGCTTTCTTT.

This clone was observed once. The chain employs TRBV28 and TRBJ2-1; TRBD2 matches at 11 bases. There are 18 residues in the CDR3. With V trimmed by 3 bases and J by 0 bases, 7 bases remained unmatched. In germline, CDR1 is MDHEN, CDR2 SYDVKM. The CDR3 loop is CASSFSGLADISYNEQFF. The CDR3 nucleotides read TGTGCCAGCAGTTTCTCGGGACTAGCGGACATCTCCTACAATGAGCAGTTCTTC.